This T cell receptor (beta chain) was observed in a study of identical twins (dated by TCRdb to the mid-2010s). With respect to the entire study: The study deep-sequenced TCR alpha and beta repertoires from monozygotic twins, unrelated adults of various ages and cord blood to test whether fetal clonotypes persist. To rule out contamination, the twin experiments were replicated at different times with different library preparation protocols.

Library method: 5' RACE. TCRdb names Illumina HiSeq 2000 as the instrument used. A universal primer binding site was added through template switching, and the final cDNA carried a unique molecular identifier so that TCR cDNA molecules could be counted accurately. First-strand cDNA for TCR alpha and beta chains was synthesized from specific primers in the conserved constant-segment region. Each cDNA library was double barcoded, with a SMART-Mk sample barcode plus Illumina barcodes, to control for contamination. Two successive PCR steps introduced TruSeq adapter sequences along with Illumina sample barcodes. The TCR alpha and beta cDNA libraries were sequenced on the Illumina HiSeq platform using custom primers. From the authors' description of their analysis: Unique molecular identifiers were extracted from raw reads with MiGEC, and CDR3 positions were determined with MiXCR. Recombination models were inferred per individual with the repgenHMM and IGoR tools using an EM algorithm. The analysis of shared clonotypes was done with the tcR package in R, with sharing normalized by the product of cloneset sizes. To study raw recombination free of thymic and clonal selection effects, out-of-frame nonproductive sequences were analyzed. The public reads were quality trimmed at Q25 with fastp and then assembled into clones with MiXCR by TCRdb, keeping productive beta chains. Each entry is one CDR3 protein sequence, shown with its most common DNA and genes. TCRdb, not the authors, supplied the V and J calls. This sample holds roughly 150,000 distinct CDR3 sequences; around 3.4% were observed only once. The ten largest clonotypes hold approximately 7.7% of the sample.

Every donor was a healthy Caucasian. Miltenyi CD45RO+ enrichment and human naive T-cell isolation kits were used to isolate memory (CD45RO+) and naive T cells from PBMC. Study-level results and caveats: Abundant cord blood beta clonotypes had fewer insertions, young adult naive repertoires showed a similar but weaker trend, and memory repertoires showed no such trend. Invariant T cells such as MAIT and iNKT could partly confound zero-insertion analyses, though diverse VJ usage argued against this for most clonotypes. Excess twin sharing in beta out-of-frame sequences was weaker because fewer shared sequences lowered the signal-to-noise ratio. In monozygotic twins, recombination models systematically underestimated out-of-frame TCR alpha sharing, but the models matched the sharing seen between unrelated individuals. Because the same donors could not be followed over many years, the conclusions depended on cross-sectional statistical analysis. Compared with coincidental sharing between unrelated individuals, an excess of low generation-probability sequences was observed among out-of-frame TCR alpha sequences shared between twins.

The CDR3 measures 15 amino acids from cysteine to phenylalanine. The CDR3 DNA has 45 bases and is translated from base 1. The germline V gene encodes CDR1 SQVTM and CDR2 ANQGSEA. Trimming removed 8 bases from V and 4 bases from J; the gene matches leave 10 bases unexplained. In this sample, this clonotype turned up many times. Its target antigen remains unknown. Qualities for individual bases were not recorded, and no much larger clone is one base off. The clonotype originates from a man aged 18-30 years in good health. Recombination connected TRBV29-1 to TRBJ2-1; 11 bases in the junction line up with TRBD2. Sequencing used memory T cells sorted from blood. The cell subset or site tag for this specimen amounts to: CD45RO+ enriched T cells. The DNA is TGCAGCACTAGACACGGGACTAGCGGATACAATGAGCAGTTCTTC. Translation gives CSTRHGTSGYNEQFF.